This T cell receptor beta chain was found in a study of OX40 agonist ivuxolimab in advanced cancers. General study points: In the 0.1 to 3.0 mg/kg range, CD4+ and CD8+ blood T cells had expanded clonally by week 6. On average, a greater number of expanded clones characterised CD8+ T cells relative to CD4+.

Comments on this clone: Antigen: not known.

V shed 3 bases, J shed 2 bases, and the junction held 13 bases outside the gene matches. Germline-derived CDR1 and CDR2 are SGDLS and YYNGEE. CDR3 size: 18 residues. Blood got drawn at baseline, again on cycle 4 day 1, and then on cycle 7 day 1. TCRdb's table, derived via immunoSEQ multiplex PCR, lists solely in-frame clones and lacks some. The sample has about 77,000 clones, around 87% seen once. This specimen was CD4+ or CD8+ T cells sorted from blood, taken in a trial of the OX40 agonist ivuxolimab. This receptor was obtained from an adult with an advanced solid tumor such as melanoma, head and neck, liver or kidney cancer. The V call is TRBV9, the J call TRBJ2-5, with 10 positions matching TRBD2. CDR3 in amino acids: CASSAGVGLARIQETQYF. The CDR3 region has the DNA TGTGCCAGCAGCGCGGGGGTGGGACTAGCGAGAATTCAAGAGACCCAGTACTTC. Drawing the rest from reference TRBV9 and TRBJ2-5, the complete variable domain is DSGVTQTPKHLITATGQRVTLRCSPRSGDLSVYWYQQSLDQGLQFLIQYYNGEERAKGNILERFSAQQFPDLHSELNLSSLELGDSALYFCASSAGVGLARIQETQYFGPGTRLLVL.